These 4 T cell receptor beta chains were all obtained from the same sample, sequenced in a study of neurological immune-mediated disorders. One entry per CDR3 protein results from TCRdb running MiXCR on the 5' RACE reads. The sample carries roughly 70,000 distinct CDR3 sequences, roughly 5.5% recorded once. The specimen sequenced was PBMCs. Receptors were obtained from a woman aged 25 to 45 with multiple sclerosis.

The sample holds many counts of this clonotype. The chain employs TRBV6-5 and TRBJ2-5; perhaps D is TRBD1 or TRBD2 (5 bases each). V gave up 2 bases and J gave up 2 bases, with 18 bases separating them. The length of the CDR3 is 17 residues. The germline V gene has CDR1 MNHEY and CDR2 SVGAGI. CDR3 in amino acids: CASSYAGLGDEQETQYF. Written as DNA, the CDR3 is TGTGCCAGCAGTTACGCCGGGCTGGGGGATGAACAAGAGACCCAGTACTTC.

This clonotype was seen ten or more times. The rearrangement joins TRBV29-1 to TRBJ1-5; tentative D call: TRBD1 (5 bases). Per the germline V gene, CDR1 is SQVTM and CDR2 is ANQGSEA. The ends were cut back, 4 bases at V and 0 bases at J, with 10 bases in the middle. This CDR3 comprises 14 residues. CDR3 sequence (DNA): TGCAGCGTTGGGGACCTATATAGCAATCAGCCCCAGCATTTT. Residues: CSVGDLYSNQPQHF.

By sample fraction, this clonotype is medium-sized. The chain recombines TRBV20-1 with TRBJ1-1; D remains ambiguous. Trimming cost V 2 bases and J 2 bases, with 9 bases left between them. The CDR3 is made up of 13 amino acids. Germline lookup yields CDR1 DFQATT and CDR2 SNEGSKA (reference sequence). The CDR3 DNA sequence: TGCAGTGCTAGAAGCACCTACAACACTGAAGCTTTCTTT. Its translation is CSARSTYNTEAFF.

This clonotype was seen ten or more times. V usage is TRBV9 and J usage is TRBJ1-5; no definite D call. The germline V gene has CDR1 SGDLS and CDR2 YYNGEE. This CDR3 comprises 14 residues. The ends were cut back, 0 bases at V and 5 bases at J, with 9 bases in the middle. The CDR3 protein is CASSVGPSHQPQHF. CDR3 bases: TGTGCCAGCAGCGTAGGACCTAGTCATCAGCCCCAGCATTTT.